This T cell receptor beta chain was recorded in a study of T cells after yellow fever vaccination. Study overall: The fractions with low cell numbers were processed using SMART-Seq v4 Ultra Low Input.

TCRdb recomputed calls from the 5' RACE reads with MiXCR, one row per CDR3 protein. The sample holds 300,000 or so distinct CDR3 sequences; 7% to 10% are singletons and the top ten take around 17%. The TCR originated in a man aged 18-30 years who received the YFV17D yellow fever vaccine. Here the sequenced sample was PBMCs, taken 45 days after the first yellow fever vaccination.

The CDR3 loop reads CASIREGLVLRAPSGNTIYF. The CDR3 nucleotides read TGCGCCAGCATCCGGGAGGGCCTGGTCCTCAGAGCGCCCTCTGGAAACACCATATATTTT. The chain carries TRBV5-1 and TRBJ1-3; no clear D gene. Trimming pared 6 bases from V and 0 bases from J, leaving 28 bases between. CDR3 length: 20 residues. In germline, CDR1 is SGHRS, CDR2 YFSETQ.